This section outlines one T cell receptor (beta chain) sequence together with its context. This sample stems from a study of ipilimumab plus nivolumab after autologous stem cell transplantation. Study-wide background: A median of 8 nivolumab and 5 ipilimumab doses were given. The DLBCL group included primary refractory and relapsed cases.

Ipilimumab, 1 mg/kg, started 14 to 28 days after autologous transplant. Dosing: nivolumab 3 mg/kg IV, weeks 1, 4, 7, 10, then every two weeks to week 26. Only in-frame clones appear in the TCRdb table, and some are missing; sequencing was by immunoSEQ multiplex PCR. Of about 17,000 clones detected, roughly 80% appear once; the ten largest clones hold approximately 10%. The trim removed 3 bases at V and 6 bases at J, leaving 3 bases unmatched. Germline V gene sequence: CDR1 SNHLY, CDR2 FYNNEI. The CDR3 is made up of 14 amino acids. The specimen was PBMCs, collected in a trial of ipilimumab plus nivolumab as post-transplant consolidation. This receptor was obtained from a male donor with diffuse large B-cell lymphoma. The chain links TRBV2 to TRBJ2-1, with 9 bases lining up with TRBD2. The CDR3, as DNA: TGTGCCAGCAGTGACGGACTAGCGTCCAATGAGCAGTTCTTC. Translation: CASSDGLASNEQFF.